What follows are 16 T cell receptor beta chains derived from one specimen sequenced in a study of shared clonotypes between healthy human individuals. Clones were sequenced by immunoSEQ multiplex PCR, and TCRdb holds only the in-frame ones, with some missing. The table shows roughly 2.4 million clones, with 90% to 97% occurring only once. Sample: naive CD4+ T cells sorted from blood. Noted subset: CD45RA+ positively selected. The receptors originated from a man between 18 and 35 years old in good health.

CDR3 bases: TGTGCCAGCAGCTTAGACAGATTGCGTCGACCTACCTACGAGCAGTACTTC. Translated, it gives CASSLDRLRRPTYEQYF. The genes are TRBV7-8 and TRBJ2-7; D remains ambiguous. Germline loops: CDR1 SGHVS, CDR2 FQNEAQ. The CDR3 is 17 amino acids. V was trimmed by 1 base and J by 2 bases, leaving 18 bases between them.

The gene calls are TRBV20-1 and TRBJ2-3, with 8 bases fitting TRBD2. The CDR3 runs to 11 residues. CDR1 and CDR2 (germline): DFQATT, SNEGSKA (reference sequence). Trimming removed 3 bases from V and 9 bases from J; junction bases left unmatched: 2. The CDR3 loop is CSARSSGTQYF. The CDR3 DNA reads TGCAGTGCTAGGTCTAGCGGGACGCAGTATTTT.

V is TRBV30 and J is TRBJ1-5; perhaps TRBD1 as D (6 bases). Trimming pared 0 bases from V and 5 bases from J, leaving 14 bases between. CDR3 length: 15 residues. Germline loops: CDR1 GTSNPN, CDR2 SVGIG (reference sequence). The CDR3 reads CAWSVRSGVDQPQHF. In nucleotides, the CDR3 is TGTGCCTGGAGTGTAAGGTCAGGGGTAGATCAGCCCCAGCATTTT.

This chain uses TRBV19 with TRBJ1-2, with D possibly matching TRBD1 (6 bases). The CDR3 totals 14 residues. V was shortened by 4 bases and J by 4 bases, with 13 bases between the two germline ends. Germline V gene lookup returns CDR1 LNHDA and CDR2 SQIVND (reference sequence). As DNA, the CDR3 is TGTGCCAGTAGTACCCTGGACAGTTTCTATGGCTACACCTTC. Translating gives CASSTLDSFYGYTF.

The CDR3 loop is CASSFKIAGGPYEQYF. The CDR3 nucleotides are TGTGCCAGCAGCTTCAAGATAGCGGGAGGACCCTACGAGCAGTACTTC. This chain uses TRBV7-2 with TRBJ2-7; TRBD2 matches 10 bases. The CDR3 is 16 amino acids. Germline V gene lookup returns CDR1 SGHTA and CDR2 FQGNSA. V lost 3 bases to trimming and J lost 2 bases; unmatched junction nucleotides: 7.

This clone was found once. This same CDR3 is encoded by further DNA sequences in the sample. The chain combines TRBV2 with TRBJ1-1; no reliable D call. Trimming shortened V by 6 bases and J by 1 base, and 9 bases separated the two germline ends. The CDR3 covers 13 residues. The germline gives CDR1 SNHLY, CDR2 FYNNEI. The CDR3 DNA reads TGTGCCAGCAGCGCCGATCGGAACACTGAAGCTTTCTTT. It codes for CASSADRNTEAFF.

The chain's CDR3 is CSVTGNSPLHF. The CDR3 nucleotides are TGCAGTGTAACGGGGAATTCACCCCTCCACTTT. J is TRBJ1-6 and V is TRBV20-1; D is undetermined. Per the germline V gene, CDR1 is DFQATT and CDR2 is SNEGSKA (reference sequence). The CDR3 is made up of 11 amino acids. V was clipped by 7 bases and J by 7 bases, with 8 bases between them.

V is TRBV5-1 and J is TRBJ1-3; D ambiguous. Trimming took off 0 bases at V and 4 bases at J, with 2 bases between the two ends. CDR1 SGHRS and CDR2 YFSETQ come from the germline V gene. The CDR3 runs 12 residues. This CDR3 reads CASSLVGNTIYF. The CDR3 bases are TGCGCCAGCAGCTTGGTGGGAAACACCATATATTTT.

A note on this clone: The junction differs from germline at one of its ends, possibly a read error. This sample includes further DNA sequences coding for the same CDR3. The V gene is TRBV7-7, the J gene TRBJ2-7, with 8 positions matching TRBD1. The CDR3 sequence is 13 residues long. The V gene's germline CDR1 is SSHAT and CDR2 FNYEAQ (reference sequence). CDR3 in amino acids: CASSSDRGGEQYF. CDR3 nucleotides: TGTGCTAGCAGCTCCGACAGGGGAGGCGAGCAGTACTTC.

This sequence joins TRBV18 and TRBJ2-5, with 10 nucleotides matching TRBD2. In germline, CDR1 is KGHSH, CDR2 LQKENI. V lost 4 bases to trimming and J lost 2 bases; unmatched junction nucleotides: 4. CDR3 length: 15 residues. DNA of the CDR3: TGTGCCAGCTCACTAGCGGGAGGAAGACAAGAGACCCAGTACTTC. This codes for CASSLAGGRQETQYF.

The chain employs TRBV30 and TRBJ2-6, with TRBD1 as a possible D gene (6 bases). The CDR3 is made up of 17 amino acids. The V gene lost 0 bases and the J gene lost 1 base, with 13 bases spanning the gap. Germline V gene data show CDR1 as GTSNPN and CDR2 as SVGIG (reference sequence). The CDR3 DNA follows: TGTGCCTGGAGTGTACTGGGGACACCATCTGGGGCCAACGTCCTGACTTTC. Residues: CAWSVLGTPSGANVLTF.

Only one count was recorded for this clone. The chain uses TRBV10-3 and TRBJ2-4; D possibly corresponds to TRBD2 (6 bases). CDR3 length equals 16 residues. V was pared by 0 bases and J by 0 bases, with 9 bases between. CDR1 and CDR2 from the germline V gene are ENHRY and SYGVKD. The CDR3 region has the DNA TGTGCCATCAGTGAGTCCCAGGGACTAGCCAAAAACATTCAGTACTTC. Protein product: CAISESQGLAKNIQYF.

The rearrangement uses TRBV28 and TRBJ2-3, with 10 nucleotides matching TRBD2. The CDR3 is made up of 15 amino acids. The germline V gene has CDR1 MDHEN and CDR2 SYDVKM. The V gene end was trimmed by 7 bases and the J gene end by 1 base; junction bases not matched to a gene: 5. The CDR3 sequence: CASKAGGQGTDTQYF. CDR3 nucleotide sequence: TGTGCCAGCAAAGCGGGGGGGCAGGGCACAGATACGCAGTATTTT.

The gene calls are TRBV7-3 and TRBJ2-2, with D uncertain. Germline loops: CDR1 SGHTA, CDR2 FQGTGA. Trimming shortened V by 5 bases and J by 6 bases, and 10 bases separated the two germline ends. This CDR3 contains 13 residues. In DNA, the CDR3 is TGTGCCAGCAGCCCTTCCATGGCCGGGGAGCTGTTTTTT. Protein sequence: CASSPSMAGELFF.

V gene TRBV11-2 combines with J gene TRBJ2-3; TRBD1 or TRBD2 may be the D gene (6 bases each). CDR3 length: 15 amino acids. Trimming left V 5 bases short and J 4 bases short, with 16 bases between. Germline V gene sequence: CDR1 SGHAT, CDR2 FQNNGV. DNA for the CDR3: TGTGCCAGCAGCCTAAATCGGGGGCCCGCAGATACGCAGTATTTT. Translated, it gives CASSLNRGPADTQYF.

This clone came up a few times. This chain uses TRBV19 with TRBJ1-2, with TRBD1 identical over 11 bases. Germline V gene lookup returns CDR1 LNHDA and CDR2 SQIVND (reference sequence). This CDR3 has 15 amino acids. Unmatched junction bases numbered 9, after V lost 6 bases and J lost 6 bases. CDR3 region: CASRESGQGANGYTF. CDR3 bases: TGTGCCAGTAGGGAATCCGGACAGGGGGCGAATGGCTACACCTTC.